The 2 T cell receptor beta chains presented below share a single source sample, sequenced in a study of OX40 agonist ivuxolimab in advanced cancers. Generated by immunoSEQ multiplex PCR, the TCRdb table keeps only in-frame clones and is missing some. Seen here are about 46,000 clones, around 77% observed once, and the top ten hold roughly 2.7%. The sequenced sample was CD4+ or CD8+ T cells sorted from blood, obtained in a trial of the OX40 agonist ivuxolimab. The receptors were gathered from an adult with an advanced solid tumor such as melanoma, head and neck, liver or kidney cancer.

This clone was picked up a small number of times. This rearrangement joins TRBV28 to TRBJ2-1, with TRBD2 identical over 8 bases. From germline, CDR1 is MDHEN and CDR2 SYDVKM. The ends lost 5 bases at V and 11 bases at J; junction bases unmatched: 11. The CDR3 is made up of 14 amino acids. The CDR3 spells CASSLPRAGGKQFF. The DNA for the CDR3 is TGTGCCAGCAGTCTCCCTAGGGCGGGAGGTAAGCAGTTCTTC.

The chain couples TRBV27 to TRBJ2-3; either TRBD1 or TRBD2 may fit D (6 bases each). Trimming took off 5 bases at V and 10 bases at J, with 13 bases between the two ends. The CDR3 has 12 amino acids. The germline gives CDR1 MNHEY, CDR2 SMNVEV (reference sequence). CDR3 sequence reads: CASSQRGGPQYF. CDR3 coding DNA: TGTGCCAGCAGTCAGAGAGGGGGGCCGCAGTATTTT.